A selection of T cell receptor beta chains follows, all from one sample in a study of T cells in Graves' hyperthyroidism and ophthalmopathy. In TCRdb, the multiplex PCR reads were re-called with MiXCR into one record per CDR3 protein. The repertoire holds about 400,000 distinct CDR3 sequences, roughly an eighth seen once, with around 30% in the top ten. Material: blood. The receptors stem from a man in his fifties or sixties with Graves' ophthalmopathy. The CDR3 runs from the conserved cysteine through the conserved F or W.

v_gene	j_gene	CDR3aa
TRBV2	TRBJ1-5	CASSKDRGSNQPQHF
TRBV6-1	TRBJ2-1	CASSRDGPGLAGGGSYNEQFF
TRBV3-1	TRBJ1-2	CASSPRDNYYGYTF
TRBV6-1	TRBJ1-1	CASSFSDRLEAFF
TRBV20-1	TRBJ2-7	CSAPLAGSSYEQYF
TRBV10-1	TRBJ2-1	CASSDDRLAGGSYNEQFF
TRBV20-1	TRBJ2-7	CSARDLAGETYEQYF
TRBV2	TRBJ2-5	CASSDRGMASETQYF
TRBV7-9	TRBJ2-5	CASSLVPRGRETQYF
TRBV14	TRBJ2-3	CASSRDSGSRDTQYF